A selection of T cell receptor beta chains follows, all from one sample in a study of blood T cell repertoires in COVID-19. This table comes from immunoSEQ multiplex PCR, and its TCRdb copy is limited to in-frame clones, with some not included. This table holds some 130,000 clones, around 86% found once. The material sequenced was peripheral blood. Source of these receptors: a woman aged 55-75 years with active or convalescent COVID-19. The CDR3 runs from the conserved cysteine through the conserved F or W. D genes are given only for firm matches. Clone sizes are given selectively: once, few, many, or a class where the clone is expanded.

TGTGCCAGCAGTCGGACTAGCGGGCCCTACGAGCAGTACTTC,CASSRTSGPYEQYF,.,TRBV7-8,TRBJ2-7,TRBD2
TGTGCCAGCAGCGCCGCGGCTTATGATCAGCCCCAGCATTTT,CASSAAAYDQPQHF,.,TRBV27,TRBJ1-5,.
TGTGCCAGTAGTTCACGTAGCGCCACTAGCACAGATACGCAGTATTTT,CASSSRSATSTDTQYF,.,TRBV19,TRBJ2-3,.
TGTGCCAGTAGTGCTTCCTCGTACACCGGGAGGAGAGAGACCCAGTACTTC,CASSASSYTGRRETQYF,.,TRBV19,TRBJ2-5,TRBD2
TGTGCCACCAGTGATTTGGGGTCGGGGTACAATGAGCAGTTCTTC,CATSDLGSGYNEQFF,.,TRBV24-1,TRBJ2-1,.
TGTGCCAGCAGTGAAGCGGGTACAGGACAGACCCAGTACTTC,CASSEAGTGQTQYF,medium-sized,TRBV6-1,TRBJ2-5,.
TGTGCCAGTCGTGACAGGGGCCAAGAGACCCAGTACTTC,CASRDRGQETQYF,.,TRBV19,TRBJ2-5,TRBD1
TGTGCCAGCAGCTGGGGACAGGGAGACTACGAGCAGTACTTC,CASSWGQGDYEQYF,.,TRBV5-5,TRBJ2-7,TRBD1
TGTGCCAGCGCCGGCCTGGACAGGGGGAAAGGGAGCTCCTACGAGCAGTACTTC,CASAGLDRGKGSSYEQYF,.,TRBV7-8,TRBJ2-7,TRBD1
TGTGCCAGCAGCTCACAACAGGGAACGCACACTGAAGCTTTCTTT,CASSSQQGTHTEAFF,medium-sized,TRBV7-6,TRBJ1-1,.
TGTGCCAGTACCTCCACAGGGATCCACACCGGGGAGCTGTTTTTT,CASTSTGIHTGELFF,.,TRBV19,TRBJ2-2,.
TGTGCCATCAGTACGACAGGGGGCGCGTCCAATGAGCAGTTCTTC,CAISTTGGASNEQFF,.,TRBV10-3,TRBJ2-1,TRBD1
TGTGCCAGCAGTCCATATCCCCCCGACAGGGTCAATGGCTACACCTTC,CASSPYPPDRVNGYTF,.,TRBV27,TRBJ1-2,TRBD1
TGTGCCAGCAGTTCACAGGGAAACACTGAAGCTTTCTTT,CASSSQGNTEAFF,.,TRBV7-3,TRBJ1-1,.
TGTGCCACCAGTGGTCCCTCCTCCTACGAGCAGTACTTC,CATSGPSSYEQYF,.,TRBV24-1,TRBJ2-7,.
TGTGCCAGCAGTTTATTTCCTTCAGGACTAGCGGGCCCAAGGGCTCCTAATAAAAAAGAGACCCAGTACTTC,CASSLFPSGLAGPRAPNKKETQYF,.,TRBV28,TRBJ2-5,TRBD2
TGTGCCAGCAGTGAAGGTTTACGTATCGGAGCTGAAGCTTTCTTT,CASSEGLRIGAEAFF,.,TRBV2,TRBJ1-1,.
TGCGCCAGCAGCTTGGCCCGGACAGTATATGGCTACACCTTC,CASSLARTVYGYTF,.,TRBV5-1,TRBJ1-2,.
TGTGCCATCAGTGGGACAGTGTCCTATGGCTACACCTTC,CAISGTVSYGYTF,.,TRBV10-3,TRBJ1-2,.
TGTGCCAGTAACCCGACAGGGTTCCAGAACGAGCAGTACTTC,CASNPTGFQNEQYF,.,TRBV19,TRBJ2-7,TRBD1